This T cell receptor (beta chain) is from a study of shared clonotypes between healthy human individuals. A note on this clone: Its target is unknown.

The material for each subset, its genomic DNA, was split evenly across several immunoSEQ plates. TCRdb's copy holds only in-frame clones and misses some; the assay was immunoSEQ multiplex PCR. Of about 2 million clones detected, less than 95% appear once; the ten largest clones hold roughly 1%. Naive CD8 cells lacked CD45RO and underwent positive selection for CCR7, leaving out terminally differentiated effector memory CD45RA+ cells. This CDR3 spans 12 amino acids. CDR1 and CDR2 (germline): MNHNS, SASEGT. Trimming took 10 bases from V and 6 from J; bases not matched to a gene: 8. Broader study findings: It was the non-shared clonotypes that had lower generation probabilities than clonotypes shared by all four donors.

This chain uses TRBV6-1 with TRBJ1-1; TRBD1 agrees at 7 bases. This sequence was found in a man between 18 and 29 years old in good health. Sequencing was carried out using naive CD8+ T cells sorted from blood. CDR3 sequence reads: CAISGGIPEAFF. CDR3 nucleotides: TGTGCCATCTCAGGGGGAATCCCTGAAGCTTTCTTT.